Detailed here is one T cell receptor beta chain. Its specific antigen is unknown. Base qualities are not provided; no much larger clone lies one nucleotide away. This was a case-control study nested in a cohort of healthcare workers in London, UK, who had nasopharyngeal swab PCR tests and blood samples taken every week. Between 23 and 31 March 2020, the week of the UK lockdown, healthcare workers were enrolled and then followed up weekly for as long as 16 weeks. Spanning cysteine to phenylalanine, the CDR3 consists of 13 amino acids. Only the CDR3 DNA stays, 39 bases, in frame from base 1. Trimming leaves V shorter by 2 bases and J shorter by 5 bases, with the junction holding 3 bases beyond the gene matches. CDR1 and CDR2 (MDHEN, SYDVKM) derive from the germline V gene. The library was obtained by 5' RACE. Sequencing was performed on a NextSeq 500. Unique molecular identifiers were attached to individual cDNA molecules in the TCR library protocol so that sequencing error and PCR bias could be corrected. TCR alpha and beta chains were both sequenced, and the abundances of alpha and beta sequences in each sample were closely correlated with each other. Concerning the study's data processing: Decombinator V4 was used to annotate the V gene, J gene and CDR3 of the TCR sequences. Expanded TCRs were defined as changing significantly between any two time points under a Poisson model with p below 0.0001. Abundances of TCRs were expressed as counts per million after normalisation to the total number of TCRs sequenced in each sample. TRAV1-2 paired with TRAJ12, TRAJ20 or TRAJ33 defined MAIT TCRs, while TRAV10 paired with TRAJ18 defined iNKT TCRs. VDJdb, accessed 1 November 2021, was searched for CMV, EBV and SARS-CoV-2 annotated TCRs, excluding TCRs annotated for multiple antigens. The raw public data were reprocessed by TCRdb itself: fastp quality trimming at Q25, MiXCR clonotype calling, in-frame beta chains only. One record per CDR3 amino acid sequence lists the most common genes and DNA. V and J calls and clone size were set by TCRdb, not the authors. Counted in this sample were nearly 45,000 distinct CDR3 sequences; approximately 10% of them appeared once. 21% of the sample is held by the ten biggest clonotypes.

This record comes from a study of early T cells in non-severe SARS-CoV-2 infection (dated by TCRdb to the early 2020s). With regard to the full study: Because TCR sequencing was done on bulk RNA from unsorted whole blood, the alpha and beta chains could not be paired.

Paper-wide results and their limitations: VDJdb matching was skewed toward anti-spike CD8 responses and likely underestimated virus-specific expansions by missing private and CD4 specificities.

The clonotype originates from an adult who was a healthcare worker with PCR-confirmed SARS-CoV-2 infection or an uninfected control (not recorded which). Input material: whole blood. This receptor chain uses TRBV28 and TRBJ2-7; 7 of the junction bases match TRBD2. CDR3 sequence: CASSLRDYNEQYF. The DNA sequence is TGTGCCAGCAGTTTACGGGACTACAACGAGCAGTACTTC.